The 10 T cell receptor beta chains below come from one sample, sequenced in a study of T-cell reconstitution after alpha-beta-depleted transplantation in children. Library preparation (for TCRbeta) was performed with unique molecular identifiers. TCRdb analysed the PCR reads with MiXCR anew, one entry per CDR3 protein. The sample shows under 250,000 distinct CDR3 sequences, approximately 7% of them seen only once. Sequenced material: PBMCs, taken before TCRalphabeta/CD19-depleted stem cell transplant. The origin of the receptors is a boy under 10 years old with acute lymphoblastic leukemia, due to receive a stem cell transplant.

This clonotype was seen ten or more times. This chain joins TRBV28 and TRBJ2-4; 10 bases align to TRBD2. V trimming: 6 bases; J trimming: 6 bases; junction bases outside the gene matches: 14. CDR1 is MDHEN, CDR2 SYDVKM, per germline. There are 17 residues in the CDR3. The CDR3 DNA reads TGTGCCAGCAGAAACCCCTCTAGCGGGGGAGGGGGAAACATTCAGTACTTC. It yields the protein CASRNPSSGGGGNIQYF.

In this sample, this clonotype turned up a few times. As DNA, the CDR3 is TGCAGTGCCGGGACAGGGGGTTCTTGGGAGCAGTTCTTC. Translating it yields CSAGTGGSWEQFF. V usage is TRBV20-1 and J usage is TRBJ2-1, with 11 bases identical to TRBD1. This CDR3 has 13 residues. V dropped 6 bases and J dropped 10; count of bases not matched to a gene: 8. Germline V gene lookup returns CDR1 DFQATT and CDR2 SNEGSKA (reference sequence).

The rearrangement joins TRBV28 to TRBJ1-4, with D hard to call. The germline V gene has CDR1 MDHEN and CDR2 SYDVKM. The V end lost 5 bases, the J end lost 8 bases, and 9 bases lay between the germline ends. CDR3 length equals 12 residues. Here the CDR3 reads CASSVGKEKLFF. CDR3 sequence (DNA): TGTGCCAGCAGTGTCGGGAAAGAAAAACTGTTTTTT.

For the CDR3, the DNA is TGTGCCAGCAGCACACGAAGCGGGGATACGCAGTATTTT. Protein sequence: CASSTRSGDTQYF. The V call is TRBV7-2, the J call TRBJ2-3; tentatively, D is TRBD2 (6 bases). The CDR3 has 13 residues. V dropped 5 bases and J dropped 6 bases, with 12 bases sitting between them. Germline loops: CDR1 SGHTA, CDR2 FQGNSA.

This clonotype was observed many times. V gene TRBV5-1 combines with J gene TRBJ2-1, with TRBD2 identical over 7 bases. This CDR3 has 15 residues. Germline CDR1 and CDR2: SGHRS and YFSETQ. J gave up 4 bases and V 4 bases, and 8 bases lay outside the gene matches. The CDR3 spells CASSLLGDYYNEQFF. CDR3 nucleotide sequence: TGCGCCAGCAGCCTATTGGGGGACTATTACAATGAGCAGTTCTTC.

This clonotype occurred many times. CDR3 loop: CSARDWDSTTDTQYF. The CDR3 DNA is TGCAGTGCTAGAGATTGGGACTCGACCACAGATACGCAGTATTTT. The rearrangement joins TRBV20-1 to TRBJ2-3; a weak D match, TRBD2 (6 bases). V gave up 0 bases and J gave up 2 bases, with 12 bases separating them. Looked up from germline, CDR1 is DFQATT and CDR2 is SNEGSKA (reference sequence). This CDR3 is 15 amino acids long.

This chain joins TRBV3-1 and TRBJ2-3; D is possibly TRBD1 or TRBD2 (6 bases each). CDR3 length: 16 amino acids. V dropped 3 bases and J dropped 2 bases, with 15 bases sitting between them. Germline V gene sequence: CDR1 LGHDT, CDR2 YNNKEL (reference sequence). The CDR3 DNA reads as TGTGCCAGCAGCCAGGGACTCCGGGGGCACACAGATACGCAGTATTTT. Protein sequence: CASSQGLRGHTDTQYF.

This chain links TRBV28 with TRBJ2-1, with D unclear. The length of the CDR3 is 14 residues. Germline V lookup: CDR1 MDHEN, CDR2 SYDVKM. The V gene lost 4 bases and the J gene lost 8 bases, with 15 bases spanning the gap. Here the CDR3 DNA reads TGTGCCAGCAGTTATCCCTCCGGGTTGGATGAGCAGTTCTTC. Translation: CASSYPSGLDEQFF.

This clonotype was recorded many times. The chain uses TRBV28 and TRBJ2-7; 7 nucleotides match TRBD1. Germline-derived CDR1 and CDR2 are MDHEN and SYDVKM. J gave up 3 bases and V 6 bases, and 8 bases lay outside the gene matches. The CDR3 is 14 amino acids. CDR3 sequence: CASRTTGSDYEQYF. Here the CDR3 DNA reads TGTGCCAGCAGGACGACAGGGTCCGACTACGAGCAGTACTTC.

This clonotype occurred many times. The chain has TRBV20-1 and TRBJ1-4; a possible D gene is TRBD1 (5 bases). Per the germline V gene, CDR1 is DFQATT and CDR2 is SNEGSKA (reference sequence). This CDR3 is 15 amino acids long. Trimming took 0 bases from V and 7 from J, leaving 15 bases between them. The CDR3 sequence: CSAREGTAFTEKLFF. In nucleotides, the CDR3 is TGCAGTGCTAGAGAAGGGACTGCTTTTACTGAAAAACTGTTTTTT.